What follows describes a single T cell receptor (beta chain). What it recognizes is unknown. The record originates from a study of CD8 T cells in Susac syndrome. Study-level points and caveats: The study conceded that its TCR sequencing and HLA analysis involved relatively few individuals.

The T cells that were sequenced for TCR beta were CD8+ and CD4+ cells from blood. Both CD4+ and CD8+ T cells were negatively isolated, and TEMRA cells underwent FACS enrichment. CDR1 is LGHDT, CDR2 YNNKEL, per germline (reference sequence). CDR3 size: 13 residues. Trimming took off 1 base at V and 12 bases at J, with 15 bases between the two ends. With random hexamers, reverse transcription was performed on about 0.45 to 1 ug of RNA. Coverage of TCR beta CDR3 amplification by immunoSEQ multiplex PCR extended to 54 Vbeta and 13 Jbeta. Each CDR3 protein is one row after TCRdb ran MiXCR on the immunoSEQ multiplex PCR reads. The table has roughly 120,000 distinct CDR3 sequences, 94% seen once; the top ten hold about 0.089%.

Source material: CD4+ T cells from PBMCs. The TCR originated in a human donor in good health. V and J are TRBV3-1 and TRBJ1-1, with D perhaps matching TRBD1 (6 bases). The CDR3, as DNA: TGTGCCAGCAGCCAAGTAGCCAGGGGAGAACCTTTCTTT. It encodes CASSQVARGEPFF.